The 23 T cell receptor beta chains below were found in one sample sequenced in a study of T cells after yellow fever vaccination. TCRdb independently ran MiXCR on the 5' RACE reads; one entry per CDR3 protein. The sample has around 500,000 distinct CDR3 sequences; less than 25% are singletons. This specimen consisted of PBMCs, obtained about 20 days after the first yellow fever vaccination. The receptor set was obtained from a man in his late teens or twenties who received the YFV17D yellow fever vaccine.

The chain is built from TRBV12-3 or TRBV12-4 and TRBJ1-2; D is undetermined. CDR3 length equals 12 residues. Trimming left V 4 bases short and J 5 bases short, with 8 bases between. The CDR3 sequence is CASSSYTYGYTF. The CDR3 DNA reads as TGTGCCAGCAGTTCTTACACGTATGGCTACACCTTC.

This clonotype showed up many times. The chain links TRBV5-1 to TRBJ2-5, with a weak D call TRBD1 (5 bases). The V and J ends lost 5 bases and 1 base respectively, with 9 bases between them. CDR1 SGHRS and CDR2 YFSETQ come from the germline V gene. This CDR3 region has 13 residues. The CDR3 sequence: CASRQEPQETQYF. DNA of the CDR3: TGCGCCAGCAGACAGGAACCCCAAGAGACCCAGTACTTC. The variable domain in full, completed from reference TRBV5-1 and TRBJ2-5, reads KAGVTQTPRYLIKTRGQQVTLSCSPISGHRSVSWYQQTPGQGLQFLFEYFSETQRNKGNFPGRFSGRQFSNSRSEMNVSTLELGDSALYLCASRQEPQETQYFGPGTRLLVL.

This clonotype occurred a few times. This sequence joins TRBV10-3 and TRBJ2-3; the D gene could be TRBD1 or TRBD2 (5 bases each). This CDR3 comprises 11 residues. Germline V lookup: CDR1 ENHRY, CDR2 SYGVKD. Trimming took off 6 bases at V and 7 bases at J, with 8 bases between the two ends. CDR3 in DNA: TGTGCCATCAGCACGGGACATACGCAGTATTTT. The encoded protein is CAISTGHTQYF.

The chain joins TRBV20-1 to TRBJ2-3; 9 bases align to TRBD2. The CDR3 totals 14 residues. The germline V gene has CDR1 DFQATT and CDR2 SNEGSKA (reference sequence). With 7 bases clipped from V and 0 bases from J, the junction kept 5 bases outside the gene matches. Here the CDR3 reads CSVRLAASTDTQYF. CDR3 nucleotides: TGCAGTGTTCGACTAGCGGCGAGCACAGATACGCAGTATTTT.

The table lists this clonotype with a few counts. The chain employs TRBV7-9 and TRBJ1-1, with D maybe TRBD1 (5 bases). V was trimmed by 7 bases and J by 6 bases, leaving 18 bases between them. The CDR3 is 14 residues long. Per the germline V gene, CDR1 is SEHNR and CDR2 is FQNEAQ (reference sequence). The CDR3 reads CASTRMVQASEAFF. The CDR3 DNA reads as TGTGCCAGCACCAGAATGGTACAGGCGTCTGAAGCTTTCTTT.

This clonotype was picked up one time. The rearrangement links TRBV6-1 to TRBJ2-2; D possibly corresponds to TRBD2 (5 bases). Germline values: CDR1 MNHNS, CDR2 SASEGT. Trimming removed 6 bases from V and 1 base from J, with 12 bases in between. CDR3 length equals 15 residues. The CDR3: CASRRTGGNTGELFF. The CDR3 DNA reads as TGTGCCAGCAGGAGGACTGGCGGGAACACCGGGGAGCTGTTTTTT.

This chain connects TRBV7-2 to TRBJ2-7, with TRBD1 as a possible D gene (6 bases). CDR1 is SGHTA and CDR2 is FQGNSA in the germline V gene. The CDR3 has 16 amino acids. The V gene lost 5 bases and the J gene lost 3 bases, with 20 bases spanning the gap. The DNA of the CDR3 is TGTGCCAGCAGCCACAACGGGCGACAGGCATTCTACGAGCAGTACTTC. This sequence encodes CASSHNGRQAFYEQYF.

The rearrangement joins TRBV4-2 to TRBJ1-6; D is ambiguous. V was cut by 2 bases and J by 8 bases, with 16 bases left in between. The CDR3 has 16 amino acids. Germline V gene sequence: CDR1 LGHNA, CDR2 YNFKEQ. In DNA form, the CDR3 reads TGTGCCAGCAGCCAAATGTCGAAGTTTAGGGATTCACCCCTCCACTTT. Its protein product is CASSQMSKFRDSPLHF.

This clonotype was counted a few times. The chain couples TRBV5-1 to TRBJ2-7; D possibly corresponds to TRBD2 (5 bases). Germline V gene data show CDR1 as SGHRS and CDR2 as YFSETQ. V gave up 2 bases and J gave up 7 bases, with 10 bases separating them. The CDR3 spans 12 residues. Here the CDR3 reads CASSFRPGEQYF. CDR3 nucleotides: TGCGCCAGCAGCTTCCGACCGGGGGAGCAGTACTTC.

This clonotype was observed a few times. The genes are TRBV20-1 and TRBJ2-7; no clear D. CDR1 and CDR2 (germline): DFQATT, SNEGSKA (reference sequence). This CDR3 is 12 amino acids long. The V and J ends lost 5 bases and 1 base respectively, with 9 bases between them. CDR3 loop: CSAARSSYEQYF. As DNA, the CDR3 is TGCAGTGCTGCTCGCTCTTCCTACGAGCAGTACTTC.

The chain uses TRBV30 and TRBJ2-3; D perhaps matches TRBD1 (6 bases). V was pared by 1 base and J by 2 bases, with 7 bases between. Germline CDR1 and CDR2: GTSNPN and SVGIG (reference sequence). This CDR3 contains 13 residues. The CDR3 spells CAWSGGLTDTQYF. Here the CDR3 DNA reads TGTGCCTGGAGTGGGGGGCTCACAGATACGCAGTATTTT. Full variable domain (rest looked up from reference TRBV30 and TRBJ2-3): SQTIHQWPATLVQPVGSPLSLECTVEGTSNPNLYWYRQAAGRGLQLLFYSVGIGQISSEVPQNLSASRPQDRQFILSSKKLLLSDSGFYLCAWSGGLTDTQYFGPGTRLTVL.

V usage is TRBV6-4 and J usage is TRBJ2-4, with 14 positions matching TRBD2. The ends lost 4 bases at V and 9 bases at J; junction bases unmatched: 14. This CDR3 has 18 amino acids. Germline CDR1 MRHNA, CDR2 SNTAGT. CDR3 in amino acids: CASSAYPTSGGAGGIQYF. In DNA, the CDR3 is TGTGCCAGCAGTGCCTACCCGACTAGCGGGGGGGCCGGGGGCATTCAGTACTTC.

The rearrangement uses TRBV25-1 and TRBJ2-3; D gene uncertain. This CDR3 has 15 amino acids. V gave up 5 bases and J gave up 1 base, with 13 bases separating them. The germline CDR1 and CDR2 sequences are MGHDK and SYGVNS. For the CDR3, the DNA is TGTGCCAGCAGTTATATGGGTGGCGGCACAGATACGCAGTATTTT. Translation: CASSYMGGGTDTQYF.

This chain links TRBV20-1 with TRBJ2-5; unclear D gene. The V gene lost 5 bases and the J gene lost 5 bases, with 15 bases spanning the gap. The CDR3 extends over 13 amino acids. CDR1 and CDR2 from the germline V gene are DFQATT and SNEGSKA (reference sequence). The CDR3 region has the DNA TGCAGTGCTTTAAAGGAAATAGGGGAGACCCAGTACTTC. Encoded protein: CSALKEIGETQYF.

This clonotype came up a few times. J is TRBJ2-4 and V is TRBV12-3 or TRBV12-4; tentative D call: TRBD2 (6 bases). Deletions cut 5 bases from V and 6 bases from J, with 14 bases between. The CDR3 runs to 14 residues. DNA for the CDR3: TGTGCCAGCAGTCTCCGGATCGGGGGAAACATTCAGTACTTC. Translation: CASSLRIGGNIQYF.

A few counts support this clonotype. The chain uses TRBV7-2 and TRBJ1-4; a weak D match, TRBD1 (5 bases). The germline CDR1 and CDR2 sequences are SGHTA and FQGNSA. Trimming left V 4 bases short and J 5 bases short, with 17 bases between. This CDR3 is 16 amino acids long. CDR3 coding DNA: TGTGCCAGCAGCTCCTACCCGACAGTCCGCAATGAAAAACTGTTTTTT. It specifies CASSSYPTVRNEKLFF.

This clonotype was observed a few times. The chain couples TRBV6-2 or TRBV6-3 to TRBJ1-5; unclear D gene. The CDR3 is made up of 14 amino acids. Trimming took off 1 base at V and 3 bases at J, with 7 bases between the two ends. Germline V gives CDR1 MNHEY, CDR2 SVGEGT. The CDR3 coding sequence is TGTGCCAGCAGTTACTGGGCCCACAATCAGCCCCAGCATTTT. It is translated as CASSYWAHNQPQHF.

In its sample, this clonotype was seen a few times. The V gene is TRBV12-3 or TRBV12-4, the J gene TRBJ2-3, with 9 bases lining up with TRBD2. Losses at the gene ends were 6 bases for V and 4 bases for J; bases not matched to a gene: 8. The CDR3 runs 15 residues. CDR3 coding DNA: TGTGCCAGCAGCAGCATAGCGGGGGTTTCAGATACGCAGTATTTT. The encoded protein is CASSSIAGVSDTQYF.

This clonotype came up a few times. V is TRBV4-3 and J is TRBJ2-3; 9 bases fit TRBD1. There are 17 residues in the CDR3. CDR1 LGHNA and CDR2 YSLEER come from the germline V gene. The V segment lost 4 bases and the J segment 0 bases; nucleotides outside the gene matches: 8. This chain's CDR3 is CASSRYGTGSSTDTQYF. In DNA, the CDR3 is TGCGCCAGCAGCCGGTATGGGACAGGGTCTAGCACAGATACGCAGTATTTT.

There are a few counts of this clonotype. V and J are TRBV7-2 and TRBJ2-7, with TRBD1 matching over 10 bases. CDR3 length equals 14 residues. Germline loops: CDR1 SGHTA, CDR2 FQGNSA. V dropped 6 bases and J dropped 2; count of bases not matched to a gene: 4. The CDR3 coding sequence is TGTGCCAGCAGGTTTGGACAGGGGGCCTACGAGCAGTACTTC. Protein product: CASRFGQGAYEQYF.

The rearrangement links TRBV5-1 to TRBJ2-7, with D possibly called TRBD1 or TRBD2 (6 bases each). This CDR3 has 15 amino acids. Germline V CDR1 and CDR2: SGHRS, YFSETQ. Trimming took 4 bases from V and 0 from J, leaving 14 bases between them. The CDR3 sequence is CASSPGGLSSYEQYF. The CDR3 DNA reads as TGCGCCAGCAGCCCCGGGGGCCTTAGCTCCTACGAGCAGTACTTC.

In its sample, this clonotype was seen a few times. The chain employs TRBV5-1 and TRBJ2-7; 9 positions agree with TRBD1. V was clipped by 6 bases and J by 9 bases; unmatched bases: 13. The V gene's germline CDR1 is SGHRS and CDR2 YFSETQ. This CDR3 comprises 14 residues. The CDR3 coding sequence is TGCGCCAGCACCCTGACAGGGGGTGGGCCTAGGCAGTACTTC. Protein: CASTLTGGGPRQYF.

This clonotype was found a few times. This rearrangement joins TRBV12-3 or TRBV12-4 to TRBJ2-5, with 15 bases fitting TRBD2. This CDR3 spans 17 amino acids. Trimming at V came to 4 bases and at J to 5 bases, leaving 8 bases not matched to a gene. CDR3 residues: CASSWTSGGVKGETQYF. The CDR3 nucleotides read TGTGCCAGCAGTTGGACTAGCGGGGGGGTTAAAGGGGAGACCCAGTACTTC.